This T cell receptor beta chain was found in a study of T-cell reconstitution after alpha-beta-depleted transplantation in children (dated by TCRdb to 2016 to 2018). Background on the whole study: Using TCR repertoire profiling, the study quantitatively followed how T-cell immune reconstitution unfolded in children after TCRalphabeta/CD19-depleted allogeneic hematopoietic cell transplantation.

This clonotype has only a few counts. No antigen is known for it. Base qualities are missing; no much larger clone stands one base away. Points the paper makes about the study in general: About two months after transplant, the apparently early recovery of alphabetaT-cell counts reportedly depended on just several hundred clones that had expanded rapidly and came from non-depleted graft cells. The frequencies of hyperexpanded clones fell over the following months, and after one year, T-cell counts and TCRbeta diversity were mostly attributed to newly produced T cells. In some patients, the high TCRbeta diversity seen at day 60 was put down to recipient T cells and intrathymic progenitors that had survived conditioning.

In light of the paper, this sample's treatment or condition label describes: allogeneic hematopoietic cell transplantation with graft depleted of TCRalphabeta T cells and CD19 B cells. TCRalphabeta/CD19-depleted allogeneic hematopoietic cell grafts were given to the transplant recipients, all of whom were children. The library relied on PCR. Sequencing was carried out with an Illumina HiSeq 2500. To normalize quantification of the TCRbeta repertoire, the TCR libraries were built with molecular barcoding that relied on unique molecular identifiers. Using fastp trimming at Q25 and MiXCR clonotype assembly, TCRdb reanalyzed the public sequencing data and kept in-frame beta chains. For every CDR3 protein sequence, its rows merge into one entry that carries the most common genes and DNA. The sample yields almost 600,000 distinct CDR3 sequences; 25% to 30% were counted once. Around a third of the sample comes from the top ten.

Sequences DFQATT (CDR1) and SNEGSKA (CDR2) are obtained from the germline V gene (reference sequence). Spanning cysteine to phenylalanine, the CDR3 consists of 14 amino acids. Of the read, only the CDR3 DNA is kept; its 42 bases are in frame from base 1. The germline V and J ends show losses of 6 bases and 1 base respectively, and no gene match explains 7 bases of the junction. Source: PBMCs, taken before TCRalphabeta/CD19-depleted stem cell transplant. The sequence links TRBV20-1 to TRBJ2-7, and 9 junction bases match TRBD1. This sequence was found in a boy in the first two years of life with Wiskott-Aldrich syndrome, due to receive a stem cell transplant. Read as DNA, the sequence is TGCAGTGCCACTGGAGACAGGGGGTCCTACGAGCAGTACTTC. Its protein reads: CSATGDRGSYEQYF.